This T cell receptor (beta chain) was documented in a study of cytomegalovirus exposure and HLA in healthy donors. Overall study findings and caveats: Judged likely to be a sequencing artifact was a cluster of highly shared sequence variants. Analysis performed later found about 17,000 TCR beta sequences associated with HLA alleles at 0.05 false discovery rate.

V lost 8 bases and J lost 3; bases outside the gene matches: 7. Germline loops: CDR1 LNHNV, CDR2 YYDKDF (reference sequence). CDR3 size: 15 residues. A word on this clone: Its antigen is as yet unknown.

The PCR used 60 Vbeta and 13 Jbeta primers. Authors' data handling: In a later analysis, roughly 11 million of around 75 million unique beta chains occurred in at least two donors. Method: immunoSEQ multiplex PCR; TCRdb's copy keeps in-frame clones and lacks some. The V and J calls and clone size come from that table; D and trimming were worked out from the DNA. The sample shows 90,000 to 140,000 clones, 60% to 80% of them seen only once. The sequence derives from a middle-aged woman in good health and CMV-seropositive. This rearrangement joins TRBV15 to TRBJ1-3; 10 bases agree with TRBD1. The sequenced sample consisted of PBMCs. The CDR3 bases are TGTGCCACCTCCCTGACAGGGGGCTTTGGAAACACCATATATTTT. Protein: CATSLTGGFGNTIYF.